The T cell receptor beta chain under discussion was sequenced for a study of blood T cell repertoires in COVID-19. The assay was immunoSEQ multiplex PCR, and TCRdb's table has in-frame clones only and misses some. The sample has roughly 170,000 clones, around 87% seen once; the top ten hold under 15%. CDR3 length: 14 residues. V lost 7 bases to trimming and J lost 0 bases, with 10 bases between them. In germline, CDR1 is MNHEY, CDR2 SVGEGT. The chain couples TRBV6-2 or TRBV6-3 to TRBJ1-3; D unclear. The TCR was taken from a woman aged 65 to 85 with COVID-19, enrolled during active disease. The specimen sequenced was peripheral blood. This CDR3 is CASNYDISGNTIYF. In DNA, the CDR3 is TGTGCCAGCAATTATGACATCTCTGGAAACACCATATATTTT.